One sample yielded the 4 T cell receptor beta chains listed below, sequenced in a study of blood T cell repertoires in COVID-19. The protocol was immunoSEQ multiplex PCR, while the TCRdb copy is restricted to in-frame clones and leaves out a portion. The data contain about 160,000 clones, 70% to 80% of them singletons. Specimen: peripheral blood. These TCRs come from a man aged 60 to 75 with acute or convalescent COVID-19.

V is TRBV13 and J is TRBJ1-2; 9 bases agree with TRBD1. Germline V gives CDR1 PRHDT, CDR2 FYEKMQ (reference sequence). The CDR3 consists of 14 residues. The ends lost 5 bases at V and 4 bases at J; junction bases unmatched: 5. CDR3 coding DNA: TGTGCCAGCAGCGCAGGACAGGGGTTCTATGGCTACACCTTC. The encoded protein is CASSAGQGFYGYTF.

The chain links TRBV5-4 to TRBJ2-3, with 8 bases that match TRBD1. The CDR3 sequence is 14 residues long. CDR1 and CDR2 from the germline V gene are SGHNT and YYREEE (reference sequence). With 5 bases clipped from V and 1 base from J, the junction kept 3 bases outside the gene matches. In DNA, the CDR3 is TGTGCCAGCAGTGACAGGGGTCGCACAGATACGCAGTATTTT. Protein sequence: CASSDRGRTDTQYF. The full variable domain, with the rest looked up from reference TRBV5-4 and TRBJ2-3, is ETGVTQSPTHLIKTRGQQVTLRCSSQSGHNTVSWYQQALGQGPQFIFQYYREEENGRGNFPPRFSGLQFPNYSSELNVNALELDDSALYLCASSDRGRTDTQYFGPGTRLTVL.

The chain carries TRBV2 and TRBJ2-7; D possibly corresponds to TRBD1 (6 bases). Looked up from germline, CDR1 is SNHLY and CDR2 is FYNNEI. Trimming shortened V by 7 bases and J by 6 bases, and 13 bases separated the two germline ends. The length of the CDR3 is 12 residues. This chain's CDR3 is CASTEDSPEQYF. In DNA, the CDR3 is TGTGCCAGCACTGAGGACAGTCCCGAGCAGTACTTC.

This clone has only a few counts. CDR3 sequence (DNA): TGTGCCAGCACCAACAGGGGCACCGGGGAGCTGTTTTTT. It yields the protein CASTNRGTGELFF. The chain recombines TRBV7-2 with TRBJ2-2; 7 bases are shared with TRBD1. Germline V lookup: CDR1 SGHTA, CDR2 FQGNSA. The J segment lost 4 bases and the V segment lost 7 bases, leaving 3 bases of the junction unmatched. This CDR3 region has 13 residues.